A selection of T cell receptor beta chains follows, all from one sample in a study of T cell responses to AZD1222 COVID-19 vaccine. The protocol was immunoSEQ multiplex PCR, while the TCRdb copy is restricted to in-frame clones and leaves out a portion. This sample has 140,000 to 150,000 clones, with 86% found just once. Source: peripheral blood, taken 28 days after the second AZD1222 dose. These TCRs come from an adult who received the AZD1222 COVID-19 vaccine. Each CDR3 is given with its conserved first and last residue. The D gene is left open where the match is weak. Clone size is shown for a subset of rows, as once, few, many or a class of expanded clone.

CDR3aa | CDR3nt | abundance | j_gene | d_gene | v_gene
CATKVGPGVEAFF | TGTGCCACTAAGGTAGGGCCGGGGGTTGAAGCTTTCTTT | NA | TRBJ1-1 | NA | TRBV19
CAISSLGTGGNEQFF | TGTGCCATCAGTTCCTTGGGGACAGGGGGAAATGAGCAGTTCTTC | NA | TRBJ2-1 | TRBD1 | TRBV10-3
CASSPLAGGTDTQYF | TGCGCCAGCAGCCCACTAGCGGGAGGCACAGATACGCAGTATTTT | NA | TRBJ2-3 | TRBD2 | TRBV5-1
CASSYEGEKLFF | TGTGCCAGCAGTTACGAGGGAGAAAAACTGTTTTTT | NA | TRBJ1-4 | NA | TRBV6-2/TRBV6-3
CAWSRPNTGELFF | TGTGCCTGGAGTCGGCCGAACACCGGGGAGCTGTTTTTT | NA | TRBJ2-2 | NA | TRBV30
CASSPYQGGTEAFF | TGTGCCAGTAGTCCCTACCAGGGGGGCACTGAAGCTTTCTTT | NA | TRBJ1-1 | TRBD1 | TRBV19
CAWSVPGPNQPQHF | TGTGCCTGGAGTGTACCGGGGCCCAATCAGCCCCAGCATTTT | NA | TRBJ1-5 | NA | TRBV30
CASRRQNEQFF | TGTGCCAGCAGAAGGCAGAATGAGCAGTTCTTC | NA | TRBJ2-1 | NA | TRBV28
CASSLGESGLNTEAFF | TGTGCCAGCAGCTTAGGGGAATCGGGCCTGAACACTGAAGCTTTCTTT | NA | TRBJ1-1 | NA | TRBV7-6
CASSPGTYYGYTF | TGTGCCAGCAGTCCCGGGACGTACTATGGCTACACCTTC | NA | TRBJ1-2 | NA | TRBV3-1/TRBV3-2
CASSSRDNGYTF | TGCGCCAGCAGTTCCCGGGACAACGGCTACACCTTC | NA | TRBJ1-2 | NA | TRBV10-2
CSASGNYGYTF | TGCAGTGCTAGTGGGAACTATGGCTACACCTTC | NA | TRBJ1-2 | NA | TRBV20-1
CASLLRGQETQYF | TGTGCCAGCCTCCTCCGGGGCCAAGAGACCCAGTACTTC | NA | TRBJ2-5 | NA | TRBV7-9
CARSSSLGRRGPSYNEQFF | TGTGCCAGAAGCTCGTCCCTGGGACGCCGAGGCCCATCCTACAATGAGCAGTTCTTC | NA | TRBJ2-1 | NA | TRBV5-3
CASTAHKGLF | TGTGCCAGCACCGCCCATAAAGGGCTCTTC | NA | TRBJ2-1 | NA | TRBV21-1
CASSTGLGNSPLHF | TGTGCCAGTAGTACTGGACTGGGAAATTCACCCCTCCACTTT | NA | TRBJ1-6 | NA | TRBV19
CASSYSNTEGGRGYTF | TGTGCCAGCAGTTACTCCAATACCGAGGGGGGCAGGGGCTACACCTTC | NA | TRBJ1-2 | NA | TRBV6-5
CASSFRDTQYF | TGTGCCAGCAGTTTTCGAGATACGCAGTATTTT | NA | TRBJ2-3 | NA | TRBV27
CASTYWGLGAGQPQHF | TGTGCCAGTACCTATTGGGGGTTGGGGGCTGGTCAGCCCCAGCATTTT | NA | TRBJ1-5 | NA | TRBV19
CASRPGRRTNSPLHF | TGTGCCAGCAGGCCGGGCCGACGCACGAATTCACCCCTCCACTTT | NA | TRBJ1-6 | NA | TRBV6-5
CASSIQGGITEAFF | TGTGCCAGCAGCATACAGGGGGGGATCACTGAAGCTTTCTTT | NA | TRBJ1-1 | TRBD1 | TRBV11-2
CAWSVGGEVYTQHF | TGTGCCTGGAGTGTAGGCGGGGAAGTCTACACCCAGCATTTT | NA | TRBJ1-5 | NA | TRBV30
CARSITPSGSTDTQYF | TGTGCCAGAAGTATAACCCCCAGCGGGAGCACAGATACGCAGTATTTT | NA | TRBJ2-3 | NA | TRBV5-3
CASSPPGGGPAGETQYF | TGTGCCAGCAGCCCCCCTGGCGGGGGGCCTGCGGGGGAGACCCAGTACTTC | NA | TRBJ2-5 | TRBD2 | TRBV9
CAISEVILEAGNTIYF | TGTGCCATCAGTGAGGTGATATTAGAAGCTGGAAACACCATATATTTT | NA | TRBJ1-3 | NA | TRBV10-3
CASSQGDIDTEAFF | TGTGCCAGCAGCCAAGGTGATATTGACACTGAAGCTTTCTTT | once | TRBJ1-1 | NA | TRBV3-1/TRBV3-2
CASSPGQGWTEAFF | TGTGCCAGCTCACCCGGACAGGGTTGGACTGAAGCTTTCTTT | NA | TRBJ1-1 | TRBD1 | TRBV18
CASRPDRGGQPQHF | TGTGCCAGCAGACCCGACAGGGGGGGCCAGCCCCAGCATTTT | NA | TRBJ1-5 | TRBD1 | TRBV6-6
CASSPSGGQGKRGQPQHF | TGTGCCAGCTCACCCTCTGGGGGGCAGGGCAAACGGGGGCAGCCCCAGCATTTT | NA | TRBJ1-5 | NA | TRBV18
CASSEGVTYNSPLHF | TGTGCCAGCAGTGAAGGGGTAACGTATAATTCACCCCTCCACTTT | few | TRBJ1-6 | NA | TRBV2
CASRRRVNTEAFF | TGTGCCAGCAGGAGAAGGGTGAACACTGAAGCTTTCTTT | NA | TRBJ1-1 | NA | TRBV12-3/TRBV12-4
CASSVTDQETQYF | TGTGCCAGCAGCGTGACGGATCAAGAGACCCAGTACTTC | few | TRBJ2-5 | NA | TRBV9
CASSFTGYEQYF | TGTGCCAGCAGCTTCACGGGCTACGAGCAGTACTTC | NA | TRBJ2-7 | NA | TRBV5-6
CASSQASSGGGEQYF | TGTGCCAGCAGCCAAGCTTCTAGCGGGGGGGGAGAGCAGTACTTC | NA | TRBJ2-7 | TRBD2 | TRBV3-1/TRBV3-2
CASSAGLARSDTQYF | TGTGCCAGCAGTGCCGGACTAGCAAGATCAGATACGCAGTATTTT | NA | TRBJ2-3 | TRBD2 | TRBV5-6
CASSLARDVAAPEQFF | TGTGCCAGCAGCCTAGCTAGGGATGTAGCGGCCCCTGAGCAGTTCTTC | NA | TRBJ2-1 | NA | TRBV3-1/TRBV3-2
CASSGGSNQPQHF | TGTGCCAGCTCCGGCGGTAGCAATCAGCCCCAGCATTTT | NA | TRBJ1-5 | NA | TRBV18
CASTSPGGRGTEAFF | TGTGCCAGCACTTCGCCGGGGGGGCGAGGCACTGAAGCTTTCTTT | NA | TRBJ1-1 | NA | TRBV2
CASSPPGGLAFF | TGCGCCAGCAGCCCCCCAGGGGGTCTAGCTTTCTTT | NA | TRBJ1-1 | TRBD1 | TRBV5-1
CASSSNRQDTQYF | TGTGCCAGCAGCTCCAACAGACAAGATACGCAGTATTTT | NA | TRBJ2-3 | NA | TRBV12-3/TRBV12-4
CASSIYQETQYF | TGTGCCAGTAGTATTTACCAAGAGACCCAGTACTTC | NA | TRBJ2-5 | NA | TRBV19
CASRLAGGPNTQYF | TGTGCCAGCCGGCTAGCGGGAGGTCCAAATACGCAGTATTTT | once | TRBJ2-3 | TRBD2 | TRBV6-5
CASSQGQVLNEKLFF | TGTGCCAGCAGCCAGGGACAGGTCTTGAACGAAAAACTGTTTTTT | NA | TRBJ1-4 | TRBD1 | TRBV3-1/TRBV3-2
CAWSVGSHSYNSPLHF | TGTGCCTGGAGTGTCGGGTCTCACTCCTATAATTCACCCCTCCACTTT | NA | TRBJ1-6 | NA | TRBV30
CASSLGGPDYGYTF | TGTGCCAGCAGCTTAGGGGGGCCCGACTATGGCTACACCTTC | NA | TRBJ1-2 | NA | TRBV7-6
CSVEAGGSEQYF | TGCAGCGTTGAAGCGGGGGGGAGCGAGCAGTACTTC | NA | TRBJ2-7 | TRBD2 | TRBV29-1
CASSRLGDDSYEQYF | TGTGCCAGCAGCCGTTTGGGGGACGACTCCTACGAGCAGTACTTC | NA | TRBJ2-7 | NA | TRBV27
CASSGGDPNTGELFF | TGTGCCAGCAGCGGGGGTGACCCGAACACCGGGGAGCTGTTTTTT | NA | TRBJ2-2 | NA | TRBV9
CAVEFDEKLFF | TGCGCCGTCGAGTTTGATGAAAAACTGTTTTTT | NA | TRBJ1-4 | NA | TRBV10-2
CAISPVLANTEAFF | TGTGCCATCAGTCCTGTTCTCGCCAACACTGAAGCTTTCTTT | once | TRBJ1-1 | NA | TRBV10-3
CASSYPVVQPQHF | TGTGCCAGCAGTTACCCAGTCGTTCAGCCCCAGCATTTT | NA | TRBJ1-5 | NA | TRBV6-2/TRBV6-3
CASSQSTAYPTNEKLFF | TGTGCCAGCAGCCAATCTACGGCCTACCCAACTAATGAAAAACTGTTTTTT | NA | TRBJ1-4 | NA | TRBV16
CASSELGSQPQHF | TGTGCCAGCAGTGAACTCGGGAGTCAGCCCCAGCATTTT | NA | TRBJ1-5 | NA | TRBV6-1
CASSDPGFSYNSPLHF | TGTGCCAGCAGCGACCCAGGATTCTCCTATAATTCACCCCTCCACTTT | few | TRBJ1-6 | NA | TRBV2
CASSQATGIYEQYF | TGCGCCAGCAGCCAAGCAACAGGGATCTACGAGCAGTACTTC | NA | TRBJ2-7 | NA | TRBV4-1